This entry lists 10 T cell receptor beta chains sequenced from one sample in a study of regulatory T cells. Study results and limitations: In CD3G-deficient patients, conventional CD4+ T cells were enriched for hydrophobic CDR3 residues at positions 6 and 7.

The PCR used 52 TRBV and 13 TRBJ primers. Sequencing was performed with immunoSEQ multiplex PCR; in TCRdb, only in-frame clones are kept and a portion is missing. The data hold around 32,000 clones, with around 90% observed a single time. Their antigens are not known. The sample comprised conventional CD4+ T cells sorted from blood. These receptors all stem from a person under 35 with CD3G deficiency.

CDR3 protein: CASSRAPNTEAFF. The DNA for the CDR3 is TGTGCCAGTAGTAGGGCCCCGAACACTGAAGCTTTCTTT. The chain is built from TRBV19 and TRBJ1-1; D is uncertain. Trimming took off 4 bases at V and 1 base at J, with 7 bases between the two ends. The germline V gene encodes CDR1 LNHDA and CDR2 SQIVND (reference sequence). This CDR3 has 13 residues. Based on the CDR3 plus reference TRBV19 and TRBJ1-1, the full variable domain is DGGITQSPKYLFRKEGQNVTLSCEQNLNHDAMYWYRQDPGQGLRLIYYSQIVNDFQKGDIAEGYSVSREKKESFPLTVTSAQKNPTAFYLCASSRAPNTEAFFGQGTRLTVV.

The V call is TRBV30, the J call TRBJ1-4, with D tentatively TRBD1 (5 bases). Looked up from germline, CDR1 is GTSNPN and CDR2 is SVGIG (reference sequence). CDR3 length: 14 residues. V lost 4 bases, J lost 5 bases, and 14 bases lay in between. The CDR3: CAWTLGTGNEKLFF. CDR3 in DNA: TGTGCCTGGACCCTTGGGACGGGCAATGAAAAACTGTTTTTT. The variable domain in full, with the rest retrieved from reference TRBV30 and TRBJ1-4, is SQTIHQWPATLVQPVGSPLSLECTVEGTSNPNLYWYRQAAGRGLQLLFYSVGIGQISSEVPQNLSASRPQDRQFILSSKKLLLSDSGFYLCAWTLGTGNEKLFFGSGTQLSVL.

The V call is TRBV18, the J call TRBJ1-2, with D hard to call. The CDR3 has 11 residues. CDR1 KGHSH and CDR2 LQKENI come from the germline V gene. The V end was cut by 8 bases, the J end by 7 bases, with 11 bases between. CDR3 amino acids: CASSQEFGYTF. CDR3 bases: TGTGCCAGCAGCCAAGAATTTGGCTACACCTTC.

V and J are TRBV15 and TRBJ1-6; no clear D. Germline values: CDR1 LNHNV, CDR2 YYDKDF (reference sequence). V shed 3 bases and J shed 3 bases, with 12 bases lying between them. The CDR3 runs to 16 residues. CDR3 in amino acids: CATSSPSGGYNSPLHF. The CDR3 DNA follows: TGTGCCACCAGCAGCCCATCAGGCGGCTATAATTCACCCCTCCACTTT.

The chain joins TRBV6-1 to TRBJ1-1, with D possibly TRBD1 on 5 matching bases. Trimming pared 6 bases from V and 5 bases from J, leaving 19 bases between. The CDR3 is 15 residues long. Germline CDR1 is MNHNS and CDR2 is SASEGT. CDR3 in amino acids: CASSNRDPGRTEAFF. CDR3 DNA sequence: TGTGCCAGCAGCAATAGGGACCCGGGCAGGACTGAAGCTTTCTTT.

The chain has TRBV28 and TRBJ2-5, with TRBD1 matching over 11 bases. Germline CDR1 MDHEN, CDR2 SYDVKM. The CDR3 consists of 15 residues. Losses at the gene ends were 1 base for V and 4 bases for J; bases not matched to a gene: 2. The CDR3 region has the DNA TGTGCCAGCAGTTTATTTGGGACAGGGGGAGAGACCCAGTACTTC. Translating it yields CASSLFGTGGETQYF. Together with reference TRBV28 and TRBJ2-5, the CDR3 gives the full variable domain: DVKVTQSSRYLVKRTGEKVFLECVQDMDHENMFWYRQDPGLGLRLIYFSYDVKMKEKGDIPEGYSVSREKKERFSLILESASTNQTSMYLCASSLFGTGGETQYFGPGTRLLVL.

The CDR3 region is CASSSGSRRRSSYEQYV. CDR3 DNA: TGTGCCAGCAGCTCCGGATCACGACGCCGGAGCTCCTACGAGCAGTACGTC. The rearrangement joins TRBV7-8 to TRBJ2-7, with no clear D. Trimming left V 4 bases short and J 0 bases short, with 19 bases between. In germline, CDR1 is SGHVS, CDR2 FQNEAQ. The CDR3 sequence is 17 residues long.

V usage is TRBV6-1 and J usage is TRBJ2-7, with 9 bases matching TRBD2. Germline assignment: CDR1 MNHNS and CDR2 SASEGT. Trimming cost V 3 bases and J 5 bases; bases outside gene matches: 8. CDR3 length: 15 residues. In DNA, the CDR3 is TGTGCCAGCAGTGAGGTTGCGGGAGGGCCTCACGAGCAGTACTTC. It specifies CASSEVAGGPHEQYF.

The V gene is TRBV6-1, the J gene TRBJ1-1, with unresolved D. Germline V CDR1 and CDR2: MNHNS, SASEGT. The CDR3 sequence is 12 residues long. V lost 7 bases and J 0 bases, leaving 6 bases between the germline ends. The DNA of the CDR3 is TGTGCCAGCAAACGACTGAACACTGAAGCTTTCTTT. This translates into CASKRLNTEAFF.

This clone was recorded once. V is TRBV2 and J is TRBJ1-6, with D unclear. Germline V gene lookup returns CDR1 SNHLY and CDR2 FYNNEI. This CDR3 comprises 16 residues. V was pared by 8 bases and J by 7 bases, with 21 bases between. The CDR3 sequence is CASGKWTGGGNSPLHF. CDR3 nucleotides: TGTGCCAGCGGAAAATGGACGGGAGGTGGGAATTCACCCCTCCACTTT.